The next 32 T cell receptor beta chains were all read from a single sample in a study of blood T cell repertoires in COVID-19. This table comes from immunoSEQ multiplex PCR, and its TCRdb copy is limited to in-frame clones, with some not included. Here the sample spans about 310,000 clones, about 87% being singletons. Input material: PBMCs or T cells enriched from blood (not recorded which). These receptors were collected from a woman under 30 who had recovered from COVID-19.

This sequence joins TRBV5-4 and TRBJ1-3; 9 bases agree with TRBD1. The CDR3 totals 18 residues. Germline values: CDR1 SGHNT, CDR2 YYREEE (reference sequence). V shed 0 bases and J 2 bases; nucleotides not matched to a gene: 9. This chain's CDR3 is CASSLGPLQGAPGNTIYF. DNA of the CDR3: TGTGCCAGCAGCTTGGGCCCCCTACAGGGGGCTCCTGGAAACACCATATATTTT.

V and J are TRBV27 and TRBJ2-7, with 14 bases aligning to TRBD2. V was pared by 5 bases and J by 5 bases, with 8 bases of the junction left unmatched. This CDR3 is built from 16 residues. CDR1 MNHEY and CDR2 SMNVEV come from the germline V gene (reference sequence). CDR3 DNA: TGTGCCAGCAGTGTGTATATGGGACTAGCGGGAGACGAGCAGTACTTC. Its translation is CASSVYMGLAGDEQYF.

This chain joins TRBV4-3 and TRBJ2-3; 7 nucleotides align to TRBD1. Trimming cost V 1 base and J 2 bases; bases outside gene matches: 9. There are 17 residues in the CDR3. The germline gives CDR1 LGHNA, CDR2 YSLEER. The CDR3 DNA reads TGCGCCAGCAGCCAAGTACACAGAGGGGGCCCCACAGATACGCAGTATTTT. This codes for CASSQVHRGGPTDTQYF.

The chain joins TRBV5-1 to TRBJ1-1, with D perhaps TRBD1 (5 bases). The CDR3 runs to 15 residues. Germline CDR1 and CDR2: SGHRS and YFSETQ. The V and J ends lost 4 bases and 5 bases respectively, with 18 bases between them. The CDR3 reads CASSPGGTVGTEAFF. The CDR3 DNA follows: TGCGCCAGCAGCCCCGGGGGGACGGTGGGTACTGAAGCTTTCTTT.

The DNA for the CDR3 is TGTGCCAGCAGCAGGGACAGTCGGCGGGCTGAAGCTTTCTTT. Translation gives CASSRDSRRAEAFF. The chain employs TRBV11-2 and TRBJ1-1; 7 bases fit TRBD1. The length of the CDR3 is 14 residues. CDR1 and CDR2 (germline): SGHAT, FQNNGV. Trimming removed 5 bases from V and 6 bases from J; junction bases left unmatched: 9. Filled out from reference TRBV11-2 and TRBJ1-1, the complete variable domain reads EAGVAQSPRYKIIEKRQSVAFWCNPISGHATLYWYQQILGQGPKLLIQFQNNGVVDDSQLPKDRFSAERLKGVDSTLKIQPAKLEDSAVYLCASSRDSRRAEAFFGQGTRLTVV.

This chain connects TRBV9 to TRBJ1-2, with TRBD1 identical over 8 bases. The germline V gene encodes CDR1 SGDLS and CDR2 YYNGEE. The V gene end was trimmed by 5 bases and the J gene end by 6 bases; junction bases not matched to a gene: 6. The CDR3 totals 13 residues. CDR3 amino acids: CASRSQGADGYTF. The CDR3 nucleotides are TGTGCCAGCAGATCTCAGGGGGCGGATGGCTACACCTTC.

This clone appeared once. The CDR3 is CASSEYPRGQNYGYTF. The CDR3 nucleotides read TGTGCCAGCAGTGAATATCCGCGCGGGCAGAACTATGGCTACACCTTC. This chain connects TRBV2 to TRBJ1-2, with no clear D. Germline-derived CDR1 and CDR2 are SNHLY and FYNNEI. V lost 2 bases and J 2 bases, leaving 15 bases between the germline ends. The length of the CDR3 is 16 residues.

The gene calls are TRBV12-2 and TRBJ1-5; no DNA check was done on the table's D call, TRBD1. TRBV12-2 is an annotated pseudogene. This CDR3 spans 14 amino acids. CDR3 coding DNA: TGTGCAAGTCTCTACAGTTATAGCAATCAGCCCCAGCATTTT. This codes for CASLYSYSNQPQHF.

The sample holds one count of this clone. CDR3 in amino acids: CASSSTYSSGANVLTF. As DNA, the CDR3 is TGTGCCAGCAGCTCTACTTACAGCTCTGGGGCCAACGTCCTGACTTTC. This rearrangement joins TRBV3-1 (or the pseudogene TRBV3-2) to TRBJ2-6; the D is unclear. The CDR3 runs to 16 residues. Trimming removed 5 bases from V and 0 bases from J, with 11 bases in between. From germline, CDR1 is LGHDT and CDR2 YNNKEL (reference sequence).

The chain recombines TRBV7-6 with TRBJ1-1, with a tentative D call TRBD1 (5 bases). Germline CDR1 is SGHVS and CDR2 is FNYEAQ. There are 15 residues in the CDR3. V dropped 1 base and J dropped 2 bases, with 11 bases sitting between them. The DNA for the CDR3 is TGTGCCAGCAGCTTAGAGGGGTATCCTAACACTGAAGCTTTCTTT. Translated: CASSLEGYPNTEAFF.

The chain combines TRBV5-4 with TRBJ2-3, with TRBD2 matching over 9 bases. Germline V CDR1 and CDR2: SGHNT, YYREEE (reference sequence). The junction had 9 bases not matched to a gene; V was cut back by 6 bases and J by 4 bases. The CDR3 is 15 amino acids. The DNA for the CDR3 is TGTGCCAGCACCCTGGCGGCGGGAGGGCCAGATACGCAGTATTTT. Residues: CASTLAAGGPDTQYF.

This sequence joins TRBV5-4 and TRBJ2-2; D possibly corresponds to TRBD1 (6 bases). Trimming stripped 2 bases from V and 4 bases from J, with 9 bases between. This CDR3 comprises 14 residues. The V gene's germline CDR1 is SGHNT and CDR2 YYREEE (reference sequence). CDR3 DNA: TGTGCCAGCAGCTTTAACAGGGTCACCGGGGAGCTGTTTTTT. Protein product: CASSFNRVTGELFF. The variable domain in full, completed from reference TRBV5-4 and TRBJ2-2, reads ETGVTQSPTHLIKTRGQQVTLRCSSQSGHNTVSWYQQALGQGPQFIFQYYREEENGRGNFPPRFSGLQFPNYSSELNVNALELDDSALYLCASSFNRVTGELFFGEGSRLTVL.

The chain recombines TRBV7-9 with TRBJ1-5; no reliable D call. This CDR3 comprises 13 residues. Germline V gene data show CDR1 as SEHNR and CDR2 as FQNEAQ (reference sequence). Trimming cost V 5 bases and J 4 bases, with 9 bases left between them. CDR3 sequence reads: CASSQSWNQPQHF. CDR3 DNA: TGTGCCAGCAGCCAAAGCTGGAATCAGCCCCAGCATTTT.

This clone occurred once. The CDR3: CASSLGAAGESSYEQYF. The DNA for the CDR3 is TGTGCCAGCAGCTTGGGGGCAGCGGGAGAGAGCTCCTACGAGCAGTACTTC. This chain connects TRBV5-6 to TRBJ2-7, with 8 bases aligning to TRBD2. CDR3 length equals 17 residues. The germline CDR1 and CDR2 sequences are SGHDT and YYEEEE. V was clipped by 0 bases and J by 0 bases; unmatched bases: 8.

The chain has TRBV27 and TRBJ2-1; 11 bases fit TRBD2. V lost 5 bases to trimming and J lost 9 bases; unmatched junction nucleotides: 9. The CDR3 runs 15 residues. From germline, CDR1 is MNHEY and CDR2 SMNVEV (reference sequence). Written as DNA, the CDR3 is TGTGCCAGCAGTCGAAGGACTAGCGGGTTCGGTGAGCAGTTCTTC. Its protein is CASSRRTSGFGEQFF.

J is TRBJ2-1 and V is TRBV4-3, with 13 bases lining up with TRBD2. The CDR3 is 17 residues long. V was clipped by 0 bases and J by 8 bases; unmatched bases: 7. Looked up from germline, CDR1 is LGHNA and CDR2 is YSLEER. CDR3 bases: TGCGCCAGCAGCCAAGAGGGGGGGACTAGCGGGGCCCATGAGCAGTTCTTC. Its protein product is CASSQEGGTSGAHEQFF.

V gene TRBV7-2 combines with J gene TRBJ1-4; tentative D call: TRBD1 (5 bases). The CDR3 consists of 16 residues. In germline, CDR1 is SGHTA, CDR2 FQGNSA. V gave up 5 bases and J gave up 3 bases, with 16 bases separating them. The CDR3 protein is CASSALRGAANEKLFF. As DNA, the CDR3 is TGTGCCAGCAGCGCCCTCCGTGGGGCAGCTAATGAAAAACTGTTTTTT.

The V and J genes are TRBV27 and TRBJ2-7; TRBD1 aligns across 7 bases. Germline V gene lookup returns CDR1 MNHEY and CDR2 SMNVEV (reference sequence). CDR3 length: 13 amino acids. With V trimmed by 3 bases and J by 3 bases, 2 bases remained unmatched. The CDR3, as DNA: TGTGCCAGCAGTTTCACAGGGGACTACGAGCAGTACTTC. Amino acids: CASSFTGDYEQYF.

The chain recombines TRBV14 with TRBJ2-1; D is ambiguous. Germline V gene lookup returns CDR1 SGHDN and CDR2 FVKESK. V lost 0 bases, J lost 10 bases, and 10 bases lay in between. CDR3 size: 13 residues. CDR3 region: CASSQEIALEQFF. CDR3 DNA: TGTGCCAGCAGCCAAGAGATCGCCCTAGAGCAGTTCTTC.

The chain is built from TRBV7-2 and TRBJ2-5; 13 bases are shared with TRBD2. With 3 bases clipped from V and 4 bases from J, the junction kept 5 bases outside the gene matches. CDR3 length: 16 residues. Germline values: CDR1 SGHTA, CDR2 FQGNSA. In DNA form, the CDR3 reads TGTGCCAGCAGCTTGGGACTAGCGGGGAGGGGAGAGACCCAGTACTTC. As protein: CASSLGLAGRGETQYF.

The chain uses TRBV9 and TRBJ2-1; D not resolved. From germline, CDR1 is SGDLS and CDR2 YYNGEE. V lost 5 bases, J lost 5 bases, and 5 bases lay in between. This CDR3 spans 11 amino acids. CDR3 amino acids: CASRRNNEQFF. The CDR3 DNA reads TGTGCCAGCAGGCGGAACAATGAGCAGTTCTTC.

The genes are TRBV29-1 and TRBJ2-7; 8 bases are shared with TRBD1. The CDR3 spans 14 residues. With 6 bases clipped from V and 1 base from J, the junction kept 8 bases outside the gene matches. The germline CDR1 and CDR2 sequences are SQVTM and ANQGSEA. The CDR3 sequence is CSVESGTGSYEQYF. The CDR3 DNA reads TGCAGCGTCGAATCCGGGACAGGATCCTACGAGCAGTACTTC.

To note about this clone: The CDR3 does not end in the conserved phenylalanine or tryptophan, so this is likely a read error. It is unclear where the CDR3 begins or ends on the DNA, so no DNA is shown, and the CDR3 is as TCRdb lists it. The genes are TRBV6-1 and TRBJ2-3; TRBD1 is taken as the D call from the table, unchecked against the DNA. Ends included, the CDR3 has 13 residues. The V gene's germline CDR1 is MNHNS and CDR2 SASEGT. The CDR3 here is CASSERGQGAQPI.

The chain uses TRBV7-9 and TRBJ2-1, with 11 nucleotides matching TRBD2. The CDR3 has 17 residues. From germline, CDR1 is SEHNR and CDR2 FQNEAQ (reference sequence). The V gene end was trimmed by 1 base and the J gene end by 7 bases; junction bases not matched to a gene: 9. In DNA, the CDR3 is TGTGCCAGCAGCTTAGAAGTAGGACTAGCGGGCGGGAATGAGCAGTTCTTC. Residues: CASSLEVGLAGGNEQFF.

The chain is built from TRBV5-1 and TRBJ1-1, with a tentative D call TRBD1 (6 bases). Germline assignment: CDR1 SGHRS and CDR2 YFSETQ. The CDR3 is made up of 16 amino acids. V dropped 4 bases and J dropped 0 bases, with 16 bases sitting between them. CDR3 sequence: CASSPQTGFVNTEAFF. The CDR3 region has the DNA TGCGCCAGCAGCCCTCAAACAGGGTTCGTGAACACTGAAGCTTTCTTT. Combining the CDR3 with reference TRBV5-1 and TRBJ1-1 gives the whole variable domain KAGVTQTPRYLIKTRGQQVTLSCSPISGHRSVSWYQQTPGQGLQFLFEYFSETQRNKGNFPGRFSGRQFSNSRSEMNVSTLELGDSALYLCASSPQTGFVNTEAFFGQGTRLTVV.

The chain employs TRBV7-3 and TRBJ2-3; D might be TRBD2 (6 bases). The germline CDR1 and CDR2 sequences are SGHTA and FQGTGA. The CDR3 has 15 residues. The V gene lost 5 bases and the J gene lost 6 bases, with 18 bases spanning the gap. DNA of the CDR3: TGTGCCAGCAGCGCGGGAAACCCTAGGGAGGATACGCAGTATTTT. Protein sequence: CASSAGNPREDTQYF.

The chain couples TRBV5-5 to TRBJ1-2; a weak D match, TRBD1 (5 bases). Trimming stripped 4 bases from V and 0 bases from J, with 13 bases between. The germline V gene encodes CDR1 SGHKS and CDR2 YYEKEE (reference sequence). The CDR3 is 15 residues long. CDR3 in amino acids: CASSRQLNPNYGYTF. The CDR3 bases are TGTGCCAGCAGCCGACAGCTTAACCCTAACTATGGCTACACCTTC.

This chain joins TRBV7-2 and TRBJ2-1; D gene ambiguous. V lost 0 bases and J 8 bases, leaving 8 bases between the germline ends. Germline lookup yields CDR1 SGHTA and CDR2 FQGNSA. The length of the CDR3 is 13 residues. DNA for the CDR3: TGTGCCAGCAGCTTAGCGCGTCGGGATGAGCAGTTCTTC. Protein product: CASSLARRDEQFF. The full variable domain, with the rest looked up from reference TRBV7-2 and TRBJ2-1, is GAGVSQSPSNKVTEKGKDVELRCDPISGHTALYWYRQSLGQGLEFLIYFQGNSAPDKSGLPSDRFSAERTGGSVSTLTIQRTQQEDSAVYLCASSLARRDEQFFGPGTRLTVL.

The V gene is TRBV28, the J gene TRBJ1-2; 8 nucleotides match TRBD1. Germline V gene sequence: CDR1 MDHEN, CDR2 SYDVKM. The CDR3 covers 14 residues. V lost 5 bases to trimming and J lost 8 bases; unmatched junction nucleotides: 10. The CDR3 region has the DNA TGTGCCAGCAGTCTAACGGACAGGGCAGGAGGCTACACCTTC. This translates into CASSLTDRAGGYTF.

This sequence joins TRBV6-1 and TRBJ2-7; 7 nucleotides align to TRBD1. Per the germline V gene, CDR1 is MNHNS and CDR2 is SASEGT. V gave up 2 bases and J gave up 4 bases; unmatched junction bases: 8. The CDR3 sequence is 15 residues long. The CDR3 loop is CASSEMAGTDYEQYF. DNA of the CDR3: TGTGCCAGCAGTGAAATGGCAGGGACAGATTACGAGCAGTACTTC.

The V gene is TRBV19, the J gene TRBJ2-6, with D uncertain. The V end was cut by 5 bases, the J end by 0 bases, with 8 bases between. Germline V gene data show CDR1 as LNHDA and CDR2 as SQIVND (reference sequence). This CDR3 is built from 15 residues. This CDR3 reads CASSLTPSGANVLTF. The CDR3 DNA is TGTGCCAGTAGTTTGACACCCTCTGGGGCCAACGTCCTGACTTTC.

The rearrangement joins TRBV10-1 to TRBJ1-2; 9 bases agree with TRBD1. Looked up from germline, CDR1 is WNHNN and CDR2 is SYGVQD (reference sequence). The junction had 11 bases not matched to a gene; V was cut back by 0 bases and J by 3 bases. CDR3 length: 18 residues. CDR3 residues: CASSESISTGGFDYGYTF. The CDR3 DNA reads TGCGCCAGCAGTGAGTCGATTTCTACAGGGGGCTTCGACTATGGCTACACCTTC.